Listed below are T cell receptor beta chains from one sample, sequenced in a study of T cell repertoires in aging, cancer and after chemotherapy. One entry per CDR3 protein, called by TCRdb with MiXCR from the multiplex PCR reads. Altogether 7,000 to 9,000 distinct CDR3 sequences are present, under 35% being singletons, with the ten largest covering roughly 3.3%. Sequencing was performed on blood. The receptors stem from a human donor in good health. CDR3s include the opening cysteine and the closing phenylalanine or tryptophan.

V gene: TRBV7-3
J gene: TRBJ2-7
CDR3 protein: CASSSQRHEQYF

V gene: TRBV19
J gene: TRBJ2-7
CDR3 protein: CASRIRDTSSYEQYF

V gene: TRBV6-5
J gene: TRBJ1-2
CDR3 protein: CASSLGGNHGYTF

V gene: TRBV12-3/TRBV12-4
J gene: TRBJ2-5
CDR3 protein: CASSSPRNSGGTQYF

V gene: TRBV4-3
J gene: TRBJ1-2
CDR3 protein: CASSQLPRQGDYGYTF

V gene: TRBV20-1
J gene: TRBJ1-5
CDR3 protein: CSARDGLHQPQHF

V gene: TRBV20-1
J gene: TRBJ2-1
CDR3 protein: CSARDRERELNEQFF

V gene: TRBV30
J gene: TRBJ2-5
CDR3 protein: CAWSPGGETQYF

V gene: TRBV30
J gene: TRBJ2-1
CDR3 protein: CVWEREGRNEQFF

V gene: TRBV20-1
J gene: TRBJ2-5
CDR3 protein: CSARESGRFETQYF

V gene: TRBV6-5
J gene: TRBJ1-1
CDR3 protein: CASSYSENTEAFF

V gene: TRBV28
J gene: TRBJ1-3
CDR3 protein: CASSLGKTTIYF

V gene: TRBV28
J gene: TRBJ1-3
CDR3 protein: CASSTRNSGNTIYF

V gene: TRBV29-1
J gene: TRBJ2-7
CDR3 protein: CSVGRGTNYEQYF

V gene: TRBV20-1
J gene: TRBJ2-3
CDR3 protein: CSALGGRQADTQYF

V gene: TRBV7-9
J gene: TRBJ1-1
CDR3 protein: CASSFGQANTEAFF

V gene: TRBV7-9
J gene: TRBJ2-5
CDR3 protein: CASSLDSNTKETQYF

V gene: TRBV4-3
J gene: TRBJ1-2
CDR3 protein: CASSQDGNRGGGYTF

V gene: TRBV6-5
J gene: TRBJ2-3
CDR3 protein: CASSYRPLAGVTDTQYF

V gene: TRBV7-9
J gene: TRBJ2-7
CDR3 protein: CASSSPGTGSYEQYF

V gene: TRBV29-1
J gene: TRBJ2-5
CDR3 protein: CSVDPQGRETQYF

V gene: TRBV11-2
J gene: TRBJ2-7
CDR3 protein: CASSNWAGTAYEQYF

V gene: TRBV7-3
J gene: TRBJ2-1
CDR3 protein: CASSHGTGSNEQFF

V gene: TRBV18
J gene: TRBJ1-2
CDR3 protein: CASSPEVVYGYTF

V gene: TRBV20-1
J gene: TRBJ2-7
CDR3 protein: CSAPREITYEQYF

V gene: TRBV2
J gene: TRBJ2-7
CDR3 protein: CASSFRGAYEQYF

V gene: TRBV6-8
J gene: TRBJ1-1
CDR3 protein: CASSNRGAETEAFF

V gene: TRBV30
J gene: TRBJ2-2
CDR3 protein: CAWRGYNTGELFF

V gene: TRBV29-1
J gene: TRBJ2-5
CDR3 protein: CSVERGQWTQYF

V gene: TRBV20-1
J gene: TRBJ2-2
CDR3 protein: CSGLAGAAGELFF

V gene: TRBV30
J gene: TRBJ1-5
CDR3 protein: CAWSVHSNQPQHF

V gene: TRBV12-3/TRBV12-4
J gene: TRBJ1-2
CDR3 protein: CASTTQEYDGYTF

V gene: TRBV7-2
J gene: TRBJ1-5
CDR3 protein: CASSDTREQPQHF

V gene: TRBV7-2
J gene: TRBJ2-7
CDR3 protein: CASSPLAGGRDEQYF

V gene: TRBV20-1
J gene: TRBJ2-1
CDR3 protein: CSATYRTSGSQFF

V gene: TRBV20-1
J gene: TRBJ1-2
CDR3 protein: CSARGDVLGYGYTF

V gene: TRBV28
J gene: TRBJ2-3
CDR3 protein: CVSSTGGGTDTQYF

V gene: TRBV11-3
J gene: TRBJ2-5
CDR3 protein: CASSFSKQETQYF

V gene: TRBV6-5
J gene: TRBJ2-7
CDR3 protein: CASSSHPRSEQYF

V gene: TRBV6-4
J gene: TRBJ2-7
CDR3 protein: CASSETGGSYEQYF

V gene: TRBV7-2
J gene: TRBJ1-5
CDR3 protein: CASSLGGQPQHF

V gene: TRBV20-1
J gene: TRBJ1-5
CDR3 protein: CSARTAYSNQPQHF

V gene: TRBV6-5
J gene: TRBJ2-2
CDR3 protein: CASSYSMGLNTGELFF

V gene: TRBV15
J gene: TRBJ2-6
CDR3 protein: CATSRDMATGNSGANVLTF

V gene: TRBV6-5
J gene: TRBJ1-2
CDR3 protein: CASRYDSYGYTF

V gene: TRBV12-3/TRBV12-4
J gene: TRBJ2-2
CDR3 protein: CASSLADAGMTGELFF

V gene: TRBV20-1
J gene: TRBJ2-5
CDR3 protein: CSAPSGRRETQYF

V gene: TRBV5-1
J gene: TRBJ2-6
CDR3 protein: CASSYRTSGANVLTF

V gene: TRBV20-1
J gene: TRBJ1-4
CDR3 protein: CSAPRQGGSEKLFF

V gene: TRBV20-1
J gene: TRBJ1-2
CDR3 protein: CSARDFRWGSGYTF

V gene: TRBV27
J gene: TRBJ1-1
CDR3 protein: CASSQNGINTEAFF

V gene: TRBV18
J gene: TRBJ1-1
CDR3 protein: CASSPQGMGYNTEAFF

V gene: TRBV12-3/TRBV12-4
J gene: TRBJ2-7
CDR3 protein: CASSPPTSGEQYF